The T cell receptor beta chain described here comes from a study of Tregs in tolerant kidney transplant recipients. The overall study: Recipients received nonmyeloablative bone marrow transplants from related graft donors, with transient mixed chimerism.

Findings and caveats of the study: Expanding Tregs on activated donor B cells appeared to best identify donor-specific TCRbeta clones.

Unstimulated regulatory T cells (CD4+CD25+CD127-), CD4+CD25- non-regulatory cells, CD4 and CD8 cells were FACS-sorted from thawed PBMCs. Details on this clone: Its antigen is not identified.

The CDR3 spans 22 residues. The germline gives CDR1 MDHEN, CDR2 SYDVKM. Trimming took 4 bases from V and 4 from J, leaving 36 bases between them. The repertoire was sequenced with immunoSEQ multiplex PCR; TCRdb's copy has only in-frame clones and lacks some. Among about 83,000 clones listed, less than 98% were seen once. Source: CD4+ T cells from blood, taken before the transplant. V gene TRBV28 combines with J gene TRBJ2-3, with D unclear. The origin of this receptor is a human donor who received a combined kidney and bone marrow transplant. The CDR3 DNA reads as TGTGCCAGCAGTTCTTACGGTTCCTTAGTGTCGGCGCGCGGTAAGAGTGCAGATACGCAGTATTTT. It specifies CASSSYGSLVSARGKSADTQYF.